The 23 T cell receptor beta chains in this list originate from one sample, sequenced in a study of T cell repertoires in cytomegalovirus infection. TCRdb used MiXCR to reprocess the reads, holding one entry per CDR3 protein. The sample comprises about 310,000 distinct CDR3 sequences, 15% to 20% of which are singletons, and around 13% rests with the top ten. Sequencing input: PBMCs. The receptors stem from a human donor in good health (CMV status not recorded). Some clones in this sample may be carry-over from other donors' samples.

This clonotype was counted at least ten times. This chain uses TRBV5-5 with TRBJ1-4; 7 nucleotides agree with TRBD1. This CDR3 region has 15 residues. V lost 1 base and J lost 8; bases outside the gene matches: 8. From germline, CDR1 is SGHKS and CDR2 YYEKEE (reference sequence). The CDR3 reads CASSLFGTAGEKLFF. In DNA form, the CDR3 reads TGTGCCAGCAGCTTGTTTGGGACAGCGGGAGAAAAACTGTTTTTT.

This chain uses TRBV4-2 with TRBJ1-4; D unresolved. CDR1 is LGHNA and CDR2 is YNFKEQ in the germline V gene. V was trimmed by 2 bases and J by 7 bases, leaving 14 bases between them. The CDR3 loop spans 15 amino acids. This CDR3 reads CASSQRDKGGEKLFF. In DNA form, the CDR3 reads TGTGCCAGCAGCCAAAGAGACAAGGGTGGTGAAAAACTGTTTTTT.

The chain uses TRBV20-1 and TRBJ1-1; 8 nucleotides line up with TRBD1. The CDR3 spans 14 residues. The germline gives CDR1 DFQATT, CDR2 SNEGSKA (reference sequence). This CDR3 reads CRTTGDQEHTEAFF. The CDR3 coding sequence is TGCAGAACGACAGGGGACCAAGAACACACTGAAGCTTTCTTT.

This clonotype was found many times. This sequence joins TRBV6-2 or TRBV6-3 and TRBJ1-1, with D perhaps matching TRBD1 (5 bases). V lost 5 bases and J lost 6, with 7 bases in between. Germline lookup yields CDR1 MNHEY and CDR2 SVGEGT. The CDR3 extends over 11 amino acids. CDR3 sequence reads: CASSTGPEAFF. The CDR3 DNA is TGTGCCAGCAGTACGGGGCCTGAAGCTTTCTTT.

V is TRBV20-1 and J is TRBJ2-7; no reliable D call. Trimming pared 3 bases from V and 4 bases from J, leaving 7 bases between. Germline CDR1 reads DFQATT; CDR2 reads SNEGSKA (reference sequence). The CDR3 extends over 11 amino acids. CDR3 DNA sequence: TGCAGTGCTAGGGTGGGGTACGAGCAGTACTTC. It encodes CSARVGYEQYF.

V is TRBV7-2 and J is TRBJ2-3; D is perhaps TRBD2 (5 bases). The CDR3 has 12 residues. The germline V gene encodes CDR1 SGHTA and CDR2 FQGNSA. V was pared by 5 bases and J by 6 bases, with 9 bases between. CDR3 in amino acids: CASSPDWDTQYF. As DNA, the CDR3 is TGTGCCAGCAGCCCGGACTGGGATACGCAGTATTTT.

This clonotype was observed many times. V gene TRBV7-3 combines with J gene TRBJ2-3; tentatively, D is TRBD1 or TRBD2 (5 bases each). CDR1 and CDR2 (germline): SGHTA, FQGTGA. There are 15 residues in the CDR3. The V end lost 4 bases, the J end lost 1 base, and 12 bases lay between the germline ends. The CDR3 reads CASSSSMGGTDTQYF. In DNA form, the CDR3 reads TGTGCCAGCAGCTCTTCAATGGGGGGCACAGATACGCAGTATTTT.

This chain joins TRBV6-1 and TRBJ2-5; TRBD2 agrees at 9 bases. This CDR3 comprises 15 residues. Germline V CDR1 and CDR2: MNHNS, SASEGT. The junction had 11 bases not matched to a gene; V was cut back by 8 bases and J by 4 bases. The CDR3 bases are TGTGCCAGCGGACATCGCGGGGGGGCTGGAGAGACCCAGTACTTC. Its protein is CASGHRGGAGETQYF.

There are a few counts of this clonotype. The J gene is TRBJ2-7, the V gene TRBV18; D might be TRBD2 (6 bases). This CDR3 has 16 residues. Trimming took 3 bases from V and 6 from J, leaving 21 bases between them. Germline lookup yields CDR1 KGHSH and CDR2 LQKENI. The DNA of the CDR3 is TGTGCCAGCTCACCGTCGGAGGGAACCCGTTGGGGCGAGCAGTACTTC. Protein sequence: CASSPSEGTRWGEQYF. The entire variable domain, with the rest obtained from reference TRBV18 and TRBJ2-7, is as follows: NAGVMQNPRHLVRRRGQEARLRCSPMKGHSHVYWYRQLPEEGLKFMVYLQKENIIDESGMPKERFSAEFPKEGPSILRIQQVVRGDSAAYFCASSPSEGTRWGEQYFGPGTRLTVT.

This clonotype was recorded a few times. The chain carries TRBV7-9 and TRBJ2-3, with D possibly matching TRBD1 (5 bases). The V gene lost 5 bases and the J gene lost 4 bases, with 16 bases spanning the gap. The CDR3 is made up of 15 amino acids. Germline-derived CDR1 and CDR2 are SEHNR and FQNEAQ (reference sequence). For the CDR3, the DNA is TGTGCCAGCAGCCCCATCCAGGGCAGGGCAGATACGCAGTATTTT. This sequence encodes CASSPIQGRADTQYF.

CDR3 DNA: TGTGCCAGTAGTATCGCAGGGAAAGACTACGAGCAGTACTTC. This translates into CASSIAGKDYEQYF. The V gene is TRBV19, the J gene TRBJ2-7, with a weak D call TRBD1 (5 bases). V was cut by 3 bases and J by 3 bases, with 12 bases left in between. In germline, CDR1 is LNHDA, CDR2 SQIVND (reference sequence). The CDR3 runs to 14 residues.

In its sample, this clonotype was seen a few times. The CDR3 protein is CASSMTWAGGMAEAFF. The CDR3 DNA sequence: TGTGCCAGCAGCATGACCTGGGCAGGGGGTATGGCTGAAGCTTTCTTT. The chain recombines TRBV6-5 with TRBJ1-1; TRBD1 agrees at 7 bases. Germline V lookup: CDR1 MNHEY, CDR2 SVGAGI. V shed 6 bases, J shed 6 bases, and the junction held 16 bases outside the gene matches. This CDR3 region has 16 residues.

As concerns this clonotype: A read error is possible here, since a much larger clone lies one base away. The genes are TRBV7-2 and TRBJ2-5; tentatively, D is TRBD2 (5 bases). CDR1 SGHTA and CDR2 FQGNSA come from the germline V gene. CDR3 length equals 13 residues. Between the trimmed V and J ends, which lost 7 bases and 2 bases, there was a span of 11 bases. The CDR3 nucleotides are TGTGCCAGCACCCGGGGTATTCAAGAGACCCAGTACTTC. Translation: CASTRGIQETQYF.

The chain carries TRBV23-1 and TRBJ2-7, with a weak D call TRBD2 (5 bases). TRBV23-1 is recorded as an ORF, its role being uncertain. There are 13 residues in the CDR3. V was shortened by 3 bases and J by 4 bases, with 10 bases between the two germline ends. As DNA, the CDR3 is TGCGCCAGCAGTCATTGGGAGAGGTACGAGCAGTACTTC. Translating it yields CASSHWERYEQYF.

The chain recombines TRBV19 with TRBJ1-2; D call uncertain. The CDR3 is made up of 16 amino acids. Trimming took 1 base from V and 4 from J, leaving 16 bases between them. Germline-derived CDR1 and CDR2 are LNHDA and SQIVND (reference sequence). As DNA, the CDR3 is TGTGCCAGTAGTATAGTGACCGCGTCGAGGACCTATGGCTACACCTTC. Translation gives CASSIVTASRTYGYTF.

This clonotype was seen at least ten times. The chain carries TRBV7-2 and TRBJ2-4; no clear D. CDR1 is SGHTA, CDR2 FQGNSA, per germline. Trimming took 0 bases from V and 8 from J, leaving 8 bases between them. The CDR3 is made up of 13 amino acids. The CDR3 DNA sequence: TGTGCCAGCAGCTTAGCGCACAGAGACATTCAGTACTTC. Translated, it gives CASSLAHRDIQYF.

This clonotype came up a few times. V and J are TRBV6-5 and TRBJ2-7, with 10 bases that match TRBD1. The CDR3 runs to 16 residues. Germline V gene lookup returns CDR1 MNHEY and CDR2 SVGAGI. The ends lost 0 bases at V and 3 bases at J; junction bases unmatched: 5. The DNA of the CDR3 is TGTGCCAGCAGTTACTCCTCCGGGACAGGGGTCTACGAGCAGTACTTC. Its translation: CASSYSSGTGVYEQYF.

This rearrangement joins TRBV7-2 to TRBJ1-1; 7 bases are shared with TRBD1. Germline CDR1 reads SGHTA; CDR2 reads FQGNSA. This CDR3 is 14 amino acids long. Trimming cost V 3 bases and J 4 bases; bases outside gene matches: 5. This CDR3 reads CASSFRQGPTEAFF. CDR3 DNA sequence: TGTGCCAGCAGCTTCCGACAGGGTCCCACTGAAGCTTTCTTT. The variable domain in full, with the rest retrieved from reference TRBV7-2 and TRBJ1-1, is GAGVSQSPSNKVTEKGKDVELRCDPISGHTALYWYRQSLGQGLEFLIYFQGNSAPDKSGLPSDRFSAERTGGSVSTLTIQRTQQEDSAVYLCASSFRQGPTEAFFGQGTRLTVV.

This chain joins TRBV5-1 and TRBJ1-2, with D perhaps TRBD1 (5 bases). V gave up 0 bases and J gave up 4 bases, with 16 bases separating them. Germline CDR1 is SGHRS and CDR2 is YFSETQ. The CDR3 has 16 amino acids. CDR3 loop: CASSLGQGSTFYGYTF. Written as DNA, the CDR3 is TGCGCCAGCAGCTTGGGGCAGGGTTCGACCTTCTATGGCTACACCTTC.

The chain recombines TRBV27 with TRBJ2-3; 8 bases map to TRBD2. The junction had 5 bases not matched to a gene; V was cut back by 6 bases and J by 3 bases. Germline CDR1 is MNHEY and CDR2 is SMNVEV (reference sequence). The length of the CDR3 is 14 residues. CDR3 sequence: CASRWAGGTDTQYF. CDR3 coding DNA: TGTGCCAGCAGGTGGGCGGGGGGAACAGATACGCAGTATTTT.

The chain combines TRBV15 with TRBJ2-3, with D possibly being TRBD2 (7 bases). V was cut by 8 bases and J by 2 bases, with 11 bases left in between. CDR1 is LNHNV, CDR2 YYDKDF, per germline (reference sequence). This CDR3 is built from 13 residues. DNA of the CDR3: TGTGCCACCGGGGGGGCCGTCACAGATACGCAGTATTTT. Protein sequence: CATGGAVTDTQYF.

The table lists this clonotype with many counts. This chain connects TRBV20-1 to TRBJ1-5, with TRBD1 as a possible D gene (6 bases). Between the trimmed V and J ends, which lost 3 bases and 0 bases, there was a span of 9 bases. The CDR3 covers 14 residues. The germline V gene encodes CDR1 DFQATT and CDR2 SNEGSKA (reference sequence). In DNA, the CDR3 is TGCAGTGCTAGGGACAGCTATAGCAATCAGCCCCAGCATTTT. Translated, it gives CSARDSYSNQPQHF.

There are many counts of this clonotype. The chain couples TRBV11-2 to TRBJ2-2; 7 bases are shared with TRBD1. V shed 6 bases and J 4 bases; nucleotides not matched to a gene: 17. The CDR3 is 18 residues long. Germline V CDR1 and CDR2: SGHAT, FQNNGV. The CDR3 protein is CASRPISLGQTITGELFF. CDR3 coding DNA: TGTGCCAGCAGACCCATTAGTCTGGGACAGACTATCACCGGGGAGCTGTTTTTT. The full variable domain, its missing parts supplied by reference TRBV11-2 and TRBJ2-2, is EAGVAQSPRYKIIEKRQSVAFWCNPISGHATLYWYQQILGQGPKLLIQFQNNGVVDDSQLPKDRFSAERLKGVDSTLKIQPAKLEDSAVYLCASRPISLGQTITGELFFGEGSRLTVL.